This TCR beta chain came from a study of blood T cell repertoires in COVID-19. J lost 6 bases, V lost 3 bases, and 14 bases had no gene match. In germline, CDR1 is GTSNPN, CDR2 SVGIG (reference sequence). The CDR3 has 15 residues. Assignments of participants to cohorts depended upon their own reported clinical history. Original handling: Reference gene primer amplification yielded estimated nucleated cell counts. Sequencing used immunoSEQ multiplex PCR; TCRdb keeps in-frame clones, though not all of them. V and J calls and clone size are given by that table; D and trimming were obtained from the DNA. The sample lists about 250,000 clones, approximately 78% seen once, with roughly 5.3% in the top ten.

Sequenced input: PBMCs or T cells enriched from blood (not recorded which). The receptor's source is a man aged 35-49 years who had been exposed to COVID-19. This rearrangement joins TRBV30 to TRBJ2-7, with 7 bases that match TRBD1. CDR3 coding DNA: TGTGCCTGGAGGCCTCCGGACAGGTCATTTCGCGAGCAGTACTTC. Translating gives CAWRPPDRSFREQYF.